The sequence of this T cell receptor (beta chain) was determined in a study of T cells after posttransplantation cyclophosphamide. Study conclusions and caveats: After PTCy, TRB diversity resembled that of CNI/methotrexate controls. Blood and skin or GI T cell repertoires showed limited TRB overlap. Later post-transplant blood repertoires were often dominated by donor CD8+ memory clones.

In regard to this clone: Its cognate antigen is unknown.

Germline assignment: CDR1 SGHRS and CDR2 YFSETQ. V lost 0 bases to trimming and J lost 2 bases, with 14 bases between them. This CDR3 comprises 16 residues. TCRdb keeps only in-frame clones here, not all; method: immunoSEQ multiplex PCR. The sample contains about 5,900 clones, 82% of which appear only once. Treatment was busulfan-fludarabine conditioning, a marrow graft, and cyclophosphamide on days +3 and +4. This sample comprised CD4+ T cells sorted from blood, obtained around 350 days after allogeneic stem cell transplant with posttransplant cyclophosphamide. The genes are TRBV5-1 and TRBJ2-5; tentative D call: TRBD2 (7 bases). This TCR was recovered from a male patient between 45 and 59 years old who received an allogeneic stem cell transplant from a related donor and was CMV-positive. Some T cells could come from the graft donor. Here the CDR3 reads CASSLEGGLGQETQYF. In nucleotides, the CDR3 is TGCGCCAGCAGCTTGGAGGGGGGGCTGGGTCAAGAGACCCAGTACTTC.